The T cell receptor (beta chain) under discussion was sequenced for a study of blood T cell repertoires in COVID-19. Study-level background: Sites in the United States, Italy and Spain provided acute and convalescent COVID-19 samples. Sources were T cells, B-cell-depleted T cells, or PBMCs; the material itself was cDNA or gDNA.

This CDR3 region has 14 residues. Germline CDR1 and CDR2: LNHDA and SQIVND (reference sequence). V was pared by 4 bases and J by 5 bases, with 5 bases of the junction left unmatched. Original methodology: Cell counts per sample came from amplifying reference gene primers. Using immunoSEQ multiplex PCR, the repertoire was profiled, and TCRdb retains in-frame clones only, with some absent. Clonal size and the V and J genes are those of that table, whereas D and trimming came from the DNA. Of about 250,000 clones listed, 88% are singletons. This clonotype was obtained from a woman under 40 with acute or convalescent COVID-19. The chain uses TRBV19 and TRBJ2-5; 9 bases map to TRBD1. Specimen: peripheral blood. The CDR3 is CASSSGTGKETQYF. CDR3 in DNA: TGTGCCAGTAGTAGCGGGACAGGGAAGGAGACCCAGTACTTC.